Below, one TCR beta chain is given with its context. Its antigen is currently not known. Per-base quality was not reported, and no clone a single base away is much larger than it. This record comes from a study of beta chain features in type 1 diabetes (dated by TCRdb to 2017 to 2018). Some background on the complete study: No differences in mean age, gender distribution, total cell number or subset yield were found between patients and healthy donors. A total of just under 110,000,000 sorted cells were examined across all samples, and RNA yield correlated strongly with the number of cells per subset. Whereas all 28 donors provided naive and central memory subsets, regulatory and stem cell-like memory subsets were isolated from just 8 patients and about eight healthy donors. In the study, TCRB repertoires of sorted circulating CD4+ T cell subsets from recently diagnosed type 1 diabetes patients were compared with those of matched healthy donors. Paper-wide results and their limitations: Type 1 diabetes patients showed a moderate but significant shortening of TCRB CDR3 length in all four CD4+ subsets. HLA sub-analyses involved small numbers of individuals, so any influence of HLA type on TCRB rearrangement remained unresolved. Naive, central memory and regulatory TCRB repertoires appeared more similar among patients than among healthy donors. At VDJ recombination sites, patients with type 1 diabetes made fewer insertions and deleted more nucleotides, a pattern implying thymic rearrangement abnormalities. Because cDNA was sequenced instead of genomic DNA, highly expressing activated cells could be over-represented, though the groups showed no difference in activation or CD3 levels. Shorter templates might have been favored by PCR, but patient and control samples were amplified and corrected together, so both groups would have been affected equally by any skew.

Each donor gave one peripheral blood draw, averaging about 100 mL, which was collected into heparinised tubes. Naive, central memory, regulatory and stem cell-like memory CD4+ T cells were sorted on a BD FACSAria II using a panel including CD45RO, CCR7, CD25, CD127, CD95 and CD27. All sorted populations exceeded 95% purity. PBMCs were isolated right away by Lymphoprep density gradient centrifugation and were stained directly, without culture. To minimize batch effects, samples were stained and sorted in pairs, one healthy donor with one patient per experiment. The entire amount of isolated RNA was reverse transcribed using the High Capacity cDNA Reverse Transcription Kit, so the sequenced TCRB transcripts were expressed ones. Deep immunoSEQ sequencing was performed on naive, central memory and regulatory T cell samples, with an average of roughly 3.3 million total reads per sample. After sorted cells were lysed in RLT buffer, RNA was extracted with DNase-treated RNeasy Micro or Mini kits, with the choice depending on cell number. To prevent cross-contamination, each cell subset was processed individually, whereas patient and healthy donor samples were processed jointly. TCRB sequences were amplified from cDNA with the immunoSEQ multiplex PCR, producing 87-bp fragments spanning the CDR3 region. Sequencing of the amplicons was done on the Illumina HiSeq platform. The authors' analysis ran thus. PCR bias was corrected computationally using synthetic template baselines, and reads within Hamming distance 2 were collapsed, with unmergeable singletons discarded. Reads were aligned against IMGT to assign V, D and J genes, CDR3 length and insertions or deletions at six rearrangement sites. Within each subset, clonotype counts were normalized to sorted cell number, and only after that were true diversity and Gini coefficients computed with the tcR R package. The overlap coefficient, calculated on TCRB nucleotide sequences, was used to quantify repertoire sharing. As a proxy for the pre-selection repertoire, out-of-frame TCRB sequences from naive cells were analyzed. Held by TCRdb, this immuneACCESS table contains in-frame sequences only and omits some clones. Under half of the omission traces to an unresolved V gene where checked; the cause of the rest is unknown. V, J and clone size reflect that table, while D and trimming were determined from the DNA. The sample table holds under 250,000 clones, of which approximately 13% were seen once. Together, the top ten hold approximately 0.018% of the sample.

V and J are truncated by 4 bases and 2 bases respectively, leaving an intervening sequence of 14 bases. CDR1 SGHRS and CDR2 YFSETQ are derived from the germline V gene. The CDR3 contains 15 residues, cysteine and phenylalanine counted. Here the CDR3 DNA is all that survives: 45 bases in frame from base 1. The source is a man in his thirties or forties with type 1 diabetes. The chain links TRBV5-1 with TRBJ2-3; a confident D gene designation cannot be given. Input material: naive CD4+ T cells from blood. This specimen's cell subset or site label, interpreted: true naive CD4+ T cells. This receptor has the CDR3 CASSRLLGNTDTQYF. The bases read TGCGCCAGCAGCCGCCTGCTAGGTAACACAGATACGCAGTATTTT.